The T cell receptor (beta chain) described here comes from a study of identical twins. This CDR3 is 14 amino acids long. Trimming took 6 bases from V and 3 from J, leaving 14 bases between them. CDR1 is SQVTM, CDR2 ANQGSEA, per germline. Study results and limitations: Twin pairs had excess sharing that was weaker in beta out-of-frame sequences.

This clonotype was counted at least ten times. Antigen unknown. Using its own MiXCR run on the 5' RACE reads, TCRdb lists one record per CDR3 protein. Of around 480,000 distinct CDR3 sequences listed, 14% are singletons. Everyone who gave samples was a healthy Caucasian. This sample was also put to use in a study of yellow fever vaccine responses in identical twins.

This chain uses TRBV29-1 with TRBJ2-2; D might be TRBD1 or TRBD2, each matching 5 bases. The receptor comes from a woman under 30 in good health. The sequencing sample was made of CD4+ T cells sorted from blood. The CDR3 loop reads CSVRTRGDTGELFF. CDR3 nucleotides: TGCAGCGTCCGCACTAGGGGCGACACCGGGGAGCTGTTTTTT.